The rows below give T cell receptor beta chains drawn from one sample of a study of shared clonotypes between healthy human individuals. Profiled with immunoSEQ multiplex PCR; TCRdb holds only in-frame clones, not every one. Found here are approximately 2,000,000 clones, around 95% of them singletons; the top ten hold roughly 1.7%. Input material: naive CD8+ T cells from PBMCs. These receptors originate from a man in his late teens or twenties in good health. Some clones in this sample may be carry-over from other donors' samples. Both conserved end residues are part of each CDR3. Fields, in order: clone size, D gene, V gene, J gene, CDR3 DNA, CDR3 protein. D genes are given only for firm matches. Only some rows state a clone size, as once, few, many or a class for expanded clones.

-	-	TRBV19	TRBJ1-2	TGTGCCAGTAGTGCTGGACGGAACTATGGCTACACCTTC	CASSAGRNYGYTF
-	-	TRBV4-3	TRBJ1-2	TGCGCCAGCAGCCAAGAGGGAGTGATAGACAGGTTTAACTATGGCTACACCTTC	CASSQEGVIDRFNYGYTF
-	TRBD1	TRBV13	TRBJ2-7	TGTGCCAGCAGCCTCCGGGACAGGATGCCCTACGAGCAGTACTTC	CASSLRDRMPYEQYF
-	-	TRBV14	TRBJ2-1	TGTGCCAGCAGCCAAGGGGGTCTAAATGAGCAGTTCTTC	CASSQGGLNEQFF
-	TRBD1	TRBV6-1	TRBJ1-2	TGTGCCAGCAGGGAGGGGACCAGGACAGGGGACGGCTACACCTTC	CASREGTRTGDGYTF
-	-	TRBV2	TRBJ1-1	TGTGCCAGCAGTGAACCTTGGGCCGACTGGGCTTTCTTT	CASSEPWADWAFF
-	-	TRBV7-2	TRBJ2-2	TGTGCCAGCAGTGGTAGCGGCACGAACACCGGGGAGCTGTTTTTT	CASSGSGTNTGELFF
-	TRBD2	TRBV28	TRBJ2-3	TGTGCCAGCAGTTTAGTCCTAGCGGGGGACACAGATACGCAGTATTTT	CASSLVLAGDTDTQYF
many	-	TRBV11-2	TRBJ2-3	TGTGCCAGCAGCTTAGAGGCAGATACGCAGTATTTT	CASSLEADTQYF
-	-	TRBV4-2	TRBJ1-5	TGTGCCAGCAGCCAAGTACCGGGGCCGTCGGGCAATCAGCCCCAGCATTTT	CASSQVPGPSGNQPQHF
-	TRBD1	TRBV4-3	TRBJ1-4	TGCGCCAGCAGCCAAGAAGGGACAGGGGTTTACCATGAAAAACTGTTTTTT	CASSQEGTGVYHEKLFF
-	TRBD2	TRBV9	TRBJ2-2	TGTGCCAGCCGTGCTAGCGGGAGGTTCGGTGGAACCGGGGAGCTGTTTTTT	CASRASGRFGGTGELFF
-	TRBD1	TRBV15	TRBJ2-1	TGTGCCACCAGCGGGAGCCCAGGGGGACACGGGTACAATGAGCAGTTCTTC	CATSGSPGGHGYNEQFF
-	-	TRBV7-9	TRBJ2-3	TGTGCCAGCAGCTCTCTGGCAGGAAACACAGATACGCAGTATTTT	CASSSLAGNTDTQYF
-	-	TRBV27	TRBJ2-2	TGTGCCAGCAGTTTATCGGAGGCCGGGGAGCTGTTTTTT	CASSLSEAGELFF
-	TRBD1	TRBV5-6	TRBJ2-1	TGTGCCAGCAGCTCGGGTTGGGACAGGGGAGGGGATGAGCAGTTCTTC	CASSSGWDRGGDEQFF
-	-	TRBV7-2	TRBJ2-7	TGTGCCAGCAGCTTACTGGCAGGGGTTCCCTACGAGCAGTACTTC	CASSLLAGVPYEQYF
-	-	TRBV4-3	TRBJ1-5	TGCGCCAGCAGCCAAGACCACCGCGGGGCGCAGCCCCAGCATTTT	CASSQDHRGAQPQHF
-	-	TRBV29-1	TRBJ2-1	TGCAGCGTCCGGGGCCATCACCTCCGTCCCGATGAGCAGTTCTTC	CSVRGHHLRPDEQFF
-	-	TRBV6-1	TRBJ2-7	TGTGCCAGCACGGCAGCTTACGAGCAGTACTTC	CASTAAYEQYF
once	TRBD2	TRBV5-4	TRBJ2-1	TGTGCCAGCAGCGGGCCTAGCGGGATCAATGAGCAGTTCTTC	CASSGPSGINEQFF
-	TRBD1	TRBV19	TRBJ2-7	TGTGCCAGTAGGCCGGGACAGGGATCCTACGAGCAGTACTTC	CASRPGQGSYEQYF
-	-	TRBV4-3	TRBJ1-5	TGCGCCAGCAGCCAAGTAAGGGGTAGCAATCAGCCCCAGCATTTT	CASSQVRGSNQPQHF
-	TRBD2	TRBV27	TRBJ2-1	TGTGCCAGCAGTTTTGGCGGGAGGGCCGATGATGAGCAGTTCTTC	CASSFGGRADDEQFF
once	TRBD1	TRBV12-5	TRBJ2-7	TGTGCTAGTGGTTTCGGACAGGGTAGCGAGCAGTACTTC	CASGFGQGSEQYF
-	-	TRBV11-2	TRBJ2-2	TGTGCCAGCAGCCCATTACTGGTCGAGACGGACGGGGAGCTGTTTTTT	CASSPLLVETDGELFF
-	TRBD2	TRBV14	TRBJ2-7	TGTGCCAGCAGCCGCACTAGCGGAGCCCTCTACGAGCAGTACTTC	CASSRTSGALYEQYF
-	-	TRBV13	TRBJ2-5	TGTGCCAGCAATTCAGGGAAACAAGAGACCCAGTACTTC	CASNSGKQETQYF
-	-	TRBV7-9	TRBJ2-1	TGTGCCAGCAGCCCCCCGGAGGGCCCCTACAATGAGCAGTTCTTC	CASSPPEGPYNEQFF
-	-	TRBV28	TRBJ2-7	TGTGCCAGCAGTTTGAGTCACGAGCAGTACTTC	CASSLSHEQYF
-	-	TRBV29-1	TRBJ2-1	TGCAGCGTCCATGACAGGCCCGGTAGGCTCTTC	CSVHDRPGRLF
once	TRBD2	TRBV6-5	TRBJ2-3	TGTGCCAGCAGTTACCCTGGGGGGGGCACAGATACGCAGTATTTT	CASSYPGGGTDTQYF
-	TRBD2	TRBV13	TRBJ2-4	TGTGCCAGCAGTCCGGGACTAGGAAACATTCAGTACTTC	CASSPGLGNIQYF
-	-	TRBV18	TRBJ2-7	TGTGCCAGCTCATATCCCCCCAGGGGACTCAACGAGCAGTACTTC	CASSYPPRGLNEQYF
-	-	TRBV6-5	TRBJ1-2	TGTGCCAGCAGTTACTCAGTTAACTATGGCTACACCTTC	CASSYSVNYGYTF
-	TRBD1	TRBV9	TRBJ2-3	TGTGCCAGCAGCCTCGGGACAGGGGTCACAGATACGCAGTATTTT	CASSLGTGVTDTQYF
-	-	TRBV19	TRBJ2-5	TGTGCCAGTAGTAAACGAGGACAGCAACAAGAGACCCAGTACTTC	CASSKRGQQQETQYF
-	TRBD2	TRBV15	TRBJ2-7	TGTGCCACCACCACGTCCCACGGGGGGTTCTCGGACGAGCAGTACTTC	CATTTSHGGFSDEQYF
-	-	TRBV28	TRBJ2-1	TGTGCCAGCAGTTTATTAGACCAGGGCTCCTACAATGAGCAGTTCTTC	CASSLLDQGSYNEQFF
-	-	TRBV19	TRBJ2-7	TGTGCCAGTAGTACGTACCTTCTTGGGGCCTACGAGCAGTACTTC	CASSTYLLGAYEQYF
-	-	TRBV28	TRBJ2-3	TGTGCCAGCAGTTTAGAACGGGACACCCAGGGAGGGGGCACAGATACGCAGTATTTT	CASSLERDTQGGGTDTQYF